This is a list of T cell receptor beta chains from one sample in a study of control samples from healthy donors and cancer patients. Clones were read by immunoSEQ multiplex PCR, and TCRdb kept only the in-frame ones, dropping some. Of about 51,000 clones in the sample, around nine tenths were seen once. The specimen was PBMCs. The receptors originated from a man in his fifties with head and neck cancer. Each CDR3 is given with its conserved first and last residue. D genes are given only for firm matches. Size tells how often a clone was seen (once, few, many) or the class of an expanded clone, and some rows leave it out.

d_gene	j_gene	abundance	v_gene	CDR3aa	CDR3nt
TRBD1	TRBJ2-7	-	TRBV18	CASSPGQDYEQYF	TGTGCCAGCTCCCCAGGACAGGACTACGAGCAGTACTTC
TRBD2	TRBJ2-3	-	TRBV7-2	CASSHYTIAGRPDTQYF	TGTGCCAGCAGCCACTACACGATAGCGGGAAGGCCAGATACGCAGTATTTT
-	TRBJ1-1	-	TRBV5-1	CASSLGVGGNTEAFF	TGCGCCAGCAGCTTGGGCGTCGGGGGGAACACTGAAGCTTTCTTT
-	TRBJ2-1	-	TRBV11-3	CASSLGGIGAEQFF	TGTGCCAGCAGCTTAGGCGGGATCGGCGCTGAGCAGTTCTTC
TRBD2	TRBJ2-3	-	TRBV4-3	CASSQDPPGGVTDTQYF	TGCGCCAGCAGCCAAGATCCCCCGGGGGGGGTCACAGATACGCAGTATTTT
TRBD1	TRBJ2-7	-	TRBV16	CASSLQTGSFYEQYF	TGTGCCAGCAGCCTCCAGACAGGGAGTTTCTACGAGCAGTACTTC
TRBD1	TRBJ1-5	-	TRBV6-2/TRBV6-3	CASTPWSQGANQPQHF	TGTGCCAGCACCCCGTGGTCCCAGGGGGCTAATCAGCCCCAGCATTTT
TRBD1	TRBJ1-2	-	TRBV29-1	CSVDGGNRGAYGYTF	TGCAGCGTTGACGGGGGGAACAGGGGAGCCTATGGCTACACCTTC
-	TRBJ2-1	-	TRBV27	CASSLVGVVYNEQFF	TGTGCCAGCAGTTTAGTGGGAGTGGTTTACAATGAGCAGTTCTTC
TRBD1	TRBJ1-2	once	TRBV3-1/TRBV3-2	CASSQDPQGATGYTF	TGTGCCAGCAGCCAAGACCCCCAGGGGGCAACTGGCTACACCTTC
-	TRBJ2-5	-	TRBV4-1	CASSPGPTQETQYF	TGCGCCAGCAGCCCGGGACCGACACAAGAGACCCAGTACTTC
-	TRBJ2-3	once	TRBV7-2	CASSLAATASTDTQYF	TGTGCCAGCAGCTTAGCGGCGACAGCTAGCACAGATACGCAGTATTTT
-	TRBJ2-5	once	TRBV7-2	CASSLTREETQYF	TGTGCCAGCAGCTTAACTAGAGAAGAGACCCAGTACTTC
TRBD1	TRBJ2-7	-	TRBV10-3	CAISEPGQGAEQYF	TGTGCCATCAGTGAGCCGGGACAGGGCGCCGAGCAGTACTTC
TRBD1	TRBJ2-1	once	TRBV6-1	CASSVTGGWSYNEQFF	TGTGCCAGCAGTGTGACAGGGGGCTGGTCCTACAATGAGCAGTTCTTC
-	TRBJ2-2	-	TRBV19	CASKDQQNTGELFF	TGTGCCAGCAAAGACCAACAGAACACCGGGGAGCTGTTTTTT
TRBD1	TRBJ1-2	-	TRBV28	CATRQGAFGGYGYTF	TGTGCCACCCGACAGGGTGCCTTCGGGGGGTATGGCTACACCTTC
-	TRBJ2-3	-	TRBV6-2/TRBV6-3	CASSQDRIRLETQYF	TGTGCCAGCAGCCAGGACCGAATAAGGTTGGAGACGCAGTATTTT
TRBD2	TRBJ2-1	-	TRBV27	CASSLAGGPDEQFF	TGTGCCAGCAGTTTAGCGGGAGGGCCGGATGAGCAGTTCTTC
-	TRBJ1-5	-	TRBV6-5	CASMGRFSGNQPQHF	TGTGCCAGCATGGGACGGTTTTCGGGCAATCAGCCCCAGCATTTT
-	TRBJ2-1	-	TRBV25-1	CASSEPGQRNEQFF	TGTGCCAGCAGTGAGCCGGGCCAACGCAATGAGCAGTTCTTC
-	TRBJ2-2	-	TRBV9	CASSVEPTGELFF	TGTGCCAGCAGCGTAGAACCGACCGGGGAGCTGTTTTTT
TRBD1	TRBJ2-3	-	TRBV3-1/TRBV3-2	CASSETGSGDTQYF	TGTGCCAGCAGCGAGACAGGGTCGGGCGATACGCAGTATTTT
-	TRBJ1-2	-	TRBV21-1	CASSKDQGQDYGYTF	TGTGCCAGCAGCAAAGACCAGGGGCAAGACTATGGCTACACCTTC
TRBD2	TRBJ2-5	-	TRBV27	CASSFSAGGWETQYF	TGTGCCAGCAGTTTTTCAGCGGGAGGGTGGGAGACCCAGTACTTC
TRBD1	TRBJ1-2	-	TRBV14	CASSLTTGSPYGYTF	TGTGCCAGCAGCCTAACGACAGGGAGCCCCTATGGCTACACCTTC
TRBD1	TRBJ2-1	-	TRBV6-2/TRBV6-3	CASSRQQGSYNEQFF	TGTGCCAGCAGTCGACAACAGGGGTCCTACAATGAGCAGTTCTTC
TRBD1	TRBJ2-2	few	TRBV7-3	CASSDRETGELFF	TGTGCCAGCAGCGACAGGGAAACCGGGGAGCTGTTTTTT
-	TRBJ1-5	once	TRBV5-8	CASRRTNQPQHF	TGTGCCAGCAGACGGACCAATCAGCCCCAGCATTTT
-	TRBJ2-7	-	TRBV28	CASSLDRTISYEQYF	TGTGCCAGCAGTTTAGACAGGACGATTTCCTACGAGCAGTACTTC
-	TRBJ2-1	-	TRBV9	CASSVAGDRNEQFF	TGTGCCAGCAGCGTAGCAGGAGATCGGAATGAGCAGTTCTTC
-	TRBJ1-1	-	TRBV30	CAWSPPGGMIEAFF	TGTGCCTGGAGTCCCCCGGGGGGAATGATTGAAGCTTTCTTT
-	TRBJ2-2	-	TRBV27	CASSFRKYTGELFF	TGTGCCAGCAGTTTCCGCAAATACACCGGGGAGCTGTTTTTT
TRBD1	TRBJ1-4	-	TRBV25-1	CASSAGQPGNEKLFF	TGTGCCAGCAGTGCGGGACAGCCAGGAAATGAAAAACTGTTTTTT
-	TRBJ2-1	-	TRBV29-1	CSVEGDRDRGGGRQFF	TGCAGCGTTGAAGGGGATCGCGACAGGGGCGGGGGGAGGCAGTTCTTC
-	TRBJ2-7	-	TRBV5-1	CASSLAQGTSSYEQYF	TGCGCCAGCAGCTTGGCCCAGGGGACCAGCTCCTACGAGCAGTACTTC
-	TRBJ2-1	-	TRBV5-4	CASSARISYNEQFF	TGTGCCAGCAGCGCTCGAATCTCCTACAATGAGCAGTTCTTC
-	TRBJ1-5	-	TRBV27	CASRKVGDDYSNQPQHF	TGTGCCAGCCGTAAGGTCGGGGACGATTATAGCAATCAGCCCCAGCATTTT
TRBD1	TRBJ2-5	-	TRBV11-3	CASSLDGTATQETQYF	TGTGCCAGCAGCTTAGATGGGACAGCCACCCAAGAGACCCAGTACTTC
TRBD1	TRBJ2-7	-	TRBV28	CASSERQGASYEQYF	TGTGCCAGCAGTGAACGACAGGGTGCATCGTACGAGCAGTACTTC
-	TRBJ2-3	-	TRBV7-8	CASSPFGGGETTDTQYF	TGTGCCAGCAGCCCTTTCGGGGGCGGGGAGACCACAGATACGCAGTATTTT
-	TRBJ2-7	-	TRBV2	CASARLYEQYF	TGTGCCAGTGCGCGGCTCTACGAGCAGTACTTC
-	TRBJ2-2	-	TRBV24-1	CATSDGQSLNTGELFF	TGTGCCACCAGTGACGGACAGAGTTTAAACACCGGGGAGCTGTTTTTT
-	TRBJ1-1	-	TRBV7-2	CASSWRQEAFF	TGTGCCAGCAGCTGGAGACAGGAAGCTTTCTTT
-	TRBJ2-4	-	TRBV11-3	CASSLDRDIQYF	TGTGCCAGCAGCTTAGATAGGGACATTCAGTACTTC
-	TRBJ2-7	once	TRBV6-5	CASRNIDRVYEQYF	TGTGCCAGCAGGAACATAGACAGAGTCTACGAGCAGTACTTC
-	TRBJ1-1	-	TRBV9	CASILGSSGEEAFF	TGTGCCAGCATCTTAGGTAGTTCCGGCGAGGAAGCTTTCTTT